The 30 T cell receptor beta chains below were found in one sample sequenced in a study of response to subunit inactivated influenza vaccine. TCRdb reprocessed the RT-PCR reads with MiXCR, giving one entry per CDR3 protein. This table has about 570,000 distinct CDR3 sequences, 11% appearing once. The same sample was also used in a study of T cells expressing NK-cell markers. From that second work: It was by 5'RACE template switching with UMIs that TCR beta cDNA was made.

The sequences come from PBMCs from blood, collected on the day of vaccination. The receptors were sampled from a man aged 45-65 years who received an inactivated influenza vaccine.

A few counts support this clonotype. The CDR3 spells CASGRGGRTENEQFF. DNA of the CDR3: TGTGCCTCGGGACGGGGTGGGCGGACAGAAAATGAGCAGTTCTTC. The V and J genes are TRBV19 and TRBJ2-1; D is perhaps TRBD1 (6 bases). Trimming stripped 11 bases from V and 7 bases from J, with 24 bases between. Looked up from germline, CDR1 is LNHDA and CDR2 is SQIVND (reference sequence). This CDR3 is 15 amino acids long.

This clonotype was seen only a few times. The chain combines TRBV20-1 with TRBJ2-3; 15 bases agree with TRBD2. V was pared by 5 bases and J by 5 bases, with 11 bases of the junction left unmatched. The CDR3 contains 17 residues. Per germline, CDR1 DFQATT and CDR2 SNEGSKA (reference sequence). The CDR3 DNA reads TGCAGTGCTCCGGGGACTAGCGGGAGGATCAGGCAAGATACGCAGTATTTT. It yields the protein CSAPGTSGRIRQDTQYF.

This clonotype was picked up many times. V usage is TRBV7-3 and J usage is TRBJ2-1, with 8 nucleotides matching TRBD1. The trim removed 2 bases at V and 4 bases at J, leaving 4 bases unmatched. The CDR3 has 15 residues. Germline CDR1 and CDR2: SGHTA and FQGTGA. CDR3 protein: CASSLQGAFYNEQFF. CDR3 nucleotides: TGTGCCAGCAGCTTACAGGGGGCGTTTTACAATGAGCAGTTCTTC.

The chain links TRBV5-1 to TRBJ2-5, with D possibly matching TRBD1 (6 bases). CDR1 is SGHRS and CDR2 is YFSETQ in the germline V gene. CDR3 length equals 14 residues. Trimming cost V 6 bases and J 1 base, with 13 bases left between them. CDR3 DNA: TGCGCCAGCACCTACGACAGGCCCCAAGAGACCCAGTACTTC. This sequence encodes CASTYDRPQETQYF.

The chain links TRBV11-1 to TRBJ2-5; the D call may be TRBD1 or TRBD2 (5 bases each). The CDR3 is made up of 15 amino acids. Germline V gene sequence: CDR1 SGHAT, CDR2 FQDESV (reference sequence). V lost 6 bases and J lost 5, with 19 bases in between. CDR3 sequence (DNA): TGTGCCAGCAGAGAGGGGTATGCCCCAGGGGAGACCCAGTACTTC. Its protein product is CASREGYAPGETQYF.

The CDR3 loop reads CASSYEIGKSYNEQFF. As DNA, the CDR3 is TGTGCCAGCAGTTACGAAATAGGAAAATCCTACAATGAGCAGTTCTTC. This sequence joins TRBV6-2 or TRBV6-3 and TRBJ2-1, with unresolved D. The CDR3 length is 16 residues. Germline loops: CDR1 MNHEY, CDR2 SVGEGT. Trimming took off 2 bases at V and 1 base at J, with 12 bases between the two ends.

V and J are TRBV5-5 and TRBJ2-1; D call uncertain. The CDR3 contains 13 residues. Trimming took 1 base from V and 9 from J, leaving 11 bases between them. Per germline, CDR1 SGHKS and CDR2 YYEKEE (reference sequence). CDR3 loop: CASSLTSRSEQFF. CDR3 coding DNA: TGTGCCAGCAGCTTGACTTCGAGGTCTGAGCAGTTCTTC.

This chain uses TRBV5-1 with TRBJ2-5, with a weak D call TRBD2 (10 bases). The CDR3 contains 19 residues. In germline, CDR1 is SGHRS, CDR2 YFSETQ. V was pared by 4 bases and J by 4 bases, with 29 bases between. The CDR3 sequence: CASSPDRGPSSGGAETQYF. DNA for the CDR3: TGCGCCAGCAGCCCGGACAGGGGCCCTTCTAGCGGGGGAGCAGAGACCCAGTACTTC.

CDR3 sequence (DNA): TGTGCCAGCGGCGACGTCTCTGGAAACACCATATATTTT. Protein product: CASGDVSGNTIYF. V gene TRBV7-9 combines with J gene TRBJ1-3; D is undetermined. The CDR3 has 13 residues. V lost 8 bases to trimming and J lost 0 bases, with 8 bases between them. The germline V gene encodes CDR1 SEHNR and CDR2 FQNEAQ (reference sequence). Full variable domain (missing parts from reference TRBV7-9 and TRBJ1-3): DTGVSQNPRHKITKRGQNVTFRCDPISEHNRLYWYRQTLGQGPEFLTYFQNEAQLEKSRLLSDRFSAERPKGSFSTLEIQRTEQGDSAMYLCASGDVSGNTIYFGEGSWLTVV.

This clonotype was seen a handful of times. The rearrangement uses TRBV11-1 and TRBJ2-2; a weak D match, TRBD2 (6 bases). The CDR3 totals 12 residues. The V gene's germline CDR1 is SGHAT and CDR2 FQDESV (reference sequence). The germline V and J ends were trimmed by 6 bases and 7 bases, with 9 bases remaining between them. CDR3 in DNA: TGTGCCAGCAGGCGGGGCGTCGGGGAGCTGTTTTTT. Its translation is CASRRGVGELFF. Looking up the rest from reference TRBV11-1 and TRBJ2-2 gives the full variable domain: EAEVAQSPRYKITEKSQAVAFWCDPISGHATLYWYRQILGQGPELLVQFQDESVVDDSQLPKDRFSAERLKGVDSTLKIQPAELGDSAMYLCASRRGVGELFFGEGSRLTVL.

The genes are TRBV9 and TRBJ2-1; D unclear. The CDR3 has 15 amino acids. Germline lookup yields CDR1 SGDLS and CDR2 YYNGEE. Trimming removed 0 bases from V and 0 bases from J, with 7 bases in between. The CDR3 spells CASSVEPSSYNEQFF. Here the CDR3 DNA reads TGTGCCAGCAGCGTAGAGCCTAGCTCCTACAATGAGCAGTTCTTC.

This clonotype was seen a few times. This chain joins TRBV11-2 and TRBJ1-4; 8 bases are shared with TRBD1. Germline V gives CDR1 SGHAT, CDR2 FQNNGV. The CDR3 has 14 residues. The junction had 4 bases not matched to a gene; V was cut back by 5 bases and J by 5 bases. CDR3 residues: CASSPTGANEKLFF. The DNA of the CDR3 is TGTGCCAGCAGCCCGACAGGGGCCAATGAAAAACTGTTTTTT.

This chain joins TRBV19 and TRBJ2-3; no firm D call. Trimming left V 6 bases short and J 5 bases short, with 12 bases between. The CDR3 spans 13 residues. CDR1 LNHDA and CDR2 SQIVND come from the germline V gene (reference sequence). The CDR3 is CASSVNEGDTQYF. CDR3 DNA sequence: TGTGCCAGTAGCGTGAACGAAGGAGATACGCAGTATTTT.

The chain joins TRBV12-3 or TRBV12-4 to TRBJ1-3; maybe TRBD1 (6 bases). Trimming removed 5 bases at V and 3 bases at J, with 14 bases between. This CDR3 comprises 15 residues. CDR3 DNA sequence: TGTGCCAGCAGTAAACCCGGGACACTTGGAAACACCATATATTTT. Protein sequence: CASSKPGTLGNTIYF.

Only a few counts were recorded for this clonotype. The chain has TRBV4-1 and TRBJ2-3; 11 bases line up with TRBD1. Germline V gene data show CDR1 as MGHRA and CDR2 as YSYEKL. The CDR3 sequence is 15 residues long. After removal of 6 bases from V and 4 bases from J, the junction contained 6 bases not matched to a gene. CDR3 residues: CASRRGQGAADTQYF. Written as DNA, the CDR3 is TGCGCCAGCAGACGCGGACAGGGGGCCGCAGATACGCAGTATTTT.

CDR3 nucleotide sequence: TGTGCCAGCAGCCCAGGGCGGGCTCATTCTCAAGAGACCCAGTACTTC. Translating gives CASSPGRAHSQETQYF. The V and J genes are TRBV7-9 and TRBJ2-5; D possibly matches TRBD1 or TRBD2 (5 bases each). V was cut by 5 bases and J by 2 bases, with 18 bases left in between. The CDR3 runs 16 residues. Germline CDR1 is SEHNR and CDR2 is FQNEAQ (reference sequence).

This clonotype has at least ten counts. This chain joins TRBV3-1 and TRBJ2-7; 9 bases match TRBD2. Germline lookup yields CDR1 LGHDT and CDR2 YNNKEL (reference sequence). The CDR3 length is 17 residues. V was clipped by 5 bases and J by 6 bases; unmatched bases: 17. The CDR3 protein is CASSASRLSGSWSEQYF. CDR3 sequence (DNA): TGTGCCAGCAGCGCTTCCCGTCTTAGCGGGAGTTGGTCCGAGCAGTACTTC.

This clonotype was detected a few times. The rearrangement uses TRBV7-2 and TRBJ2-1, with 8 bases fitting TRBD2. This CDR3 contains 15 residues. The ends lost 4 bases at V and 2 bases at J; junction bases unmatched: 4. CDR1 and CDR2 (germline): SGHTA, FQGNSA. In DNA form, the CDR3 reads TGTGCCAGCAGCTCGGGAGGGCCCACCTACAATGAGCAGTTCTTC. The encoded protein is CASSSGGPTYNEQFF.

This clonotype was seen a few times. J is TRBJ2-4 and V is TRBV7-9; D uncertain. This CDR3 contains 17 residues. Germline CDR1 and CDR2: SEHNR and FQNEAQ (reference sequence). The germline V and J ends were trimmed by 5 bases and 1 base, with 18 bases remaining between them. The CDR3 DNA reads as TGTGCCAGCAGCCCCTGGTACACTTCGTCGGCCAAAAACATTCAGTACTTC. Its translation: CASSPWYTSSAKNIQYF.

The chain combines TRBV6-1 with TRBJ2-2; 8 bases fit TRBD1. This CDR3 spans 16 amino acids. V was pared by 6 bases and J by 4 bases, with 10 bases of the junction left unmatched. Germline V CDR1 and CDR2: MNHNS, SASEGT. The CDR3 is CASSLGQGRGTGELFF. For the CDR3, the DNA is TGTGCCAGCAGCCTCGGACAGGGACGCGGCACCGGGGAGCTGTTTTTT.

The rearrangement joins TRBV14 to TRBJ2-2; the D gene is possibly TRBD1 (6 bases). Germline loops: CDR1 SGHDN, CDR2 FVKESK. The CDR3 loop spans 17 amino acids. Trimming removed 3 bases at V and 0 bases at J, with 14 bases between. The CDR3 region is CASSHSPGTPNTGELFF. CDR3 coding DNA: TGTGCCAGCAGCCACAGCCCCGGGACACCGAACACCGGGGAGCTGTTTTTT.

This clonotype showed up just a few times. CDR3 sequence (DNA): TGTGCCAGCAGCCTTAGGAGGGGCCACGGGTACAATGAGCAGTTCTTC. This encodes CASSLRRGHGYNEQFF. The chain combines TRBV3-1 with TRBJ2-1; D perhaps matches TRBD2 (6 bases). This CDR3 contains 16 residues. V lost 4 bases and J 4 bases, leaving 17 bases between the germline ends. Germline V gene lookup returns CDR1 LGHDT and CDR2 YNNKEL (reference sequence).

The chain has TRBV10-2 and TRBJ2-1, with TRBD1 as a possible D gene (6 bases). Between the trimmed V and J ends, which lost 7 bases and 4 bases, there was a span of 14 bases. The length of the CDR3 is 14 residues. Germline loops: CDR1 WSHSY, CDR2 SAAADI. The DNA of the CDR3 is TGCGCCAGCACACGGGACAAGGATTACAATGAGCAGTTCTTC. Translated, it gives CASTRDKDYNEQFF.

V is TRBV5-1 and J is TRBJ2-1; unclear D gene. The germline CDR1 and CDR2 sequences are SGHRS and YFSETQ. The CDR3 consists of 14 residues. With 3 bases removed from V and 6 bases from J, the gap between germline ends came to 13 bases. CDR3 nucleotide sequence: TGCGCCAGCAGCTGGGCCTCCGAGAGCAATGAGCAGTTCTTC. This gives the protein CASSWASESNEQFF.

V is TRBV25-1 and J is TRBJ2-3; D gene uncertain. Germline loops: CDR1 MGHDK, CDR2 SYGVNS. The CDR3 has 15 amino acids. V was trimmed by 4 bases and J by 1 base, leaving 12 bases between them. The CDR3 is CASSAPAIRTDTQYF. CDR3 nucleotide sequence: TGTGCCAGCAGTGCACCGGCGATTCGCACAGATACGCAGTATTTT.

The chain uses TRBV5-4 and TRBJ1-2, with D hard to call. Germline-derived CDR1 and CDR2 are SGHNT and YYREEE (reference sequence). This CDR3 spans 13 amino acids. Between the trimmed V and J ends, which lost 0 bases and 4 bases, there was a span of 7 bases. The CDR3 is CASSLDLPYGYTF. The CDR3 DNA sequence: TGTGCCAGCAGCTTGGATCTCCCCTATGGCTACACCTTC.

The table lists this clonotype with many counts. This chain connects TRBV5-1 to TRBJ2-3; TRBD1 matches at 7 bases. The CDR3 runs 18 residues. Trimming at V came to 4 bases and at J to 0 bases, leaving 14 bases not matched to a gene. Germline-derived CDR1 and CDR2 are SGHRS and YFSETQ. CDR3 coding DNA: TGCGCCAGCAGCGCACTTCCCGGACAGGCCGCTAGCACAGATACGCAGTATTTT. It translates to CASSALPGQAASTDTQYF.

V and J are TRBV9 and TRBJ2-1, with 10 nucleotides matching TRBD2. Germline CDR1 reads SGDLS; CDR2 reads YYNGEE. The trim removed 1 base at V and 7 bases at J, leaving 11 bases unmatched. This CDR3 spans 17 amino acids. CDR3 sequence (DNA): TGTGCCAGCAGCGTACTGGCTAGCGGGAGAGGAATGAATGAGCAGTTCTTC. Its protein is CASSVLASGRGMNEQFF.

The chain is built from TRBV28 and TRBJ2-1; perhaps TRBD2 as D (6 bases). The length of the CDR3 is 15 residues. The V end was cut by 3 bases, the J end by 4 bases, with 13 bases between. CDR1 is MDHEN and CDR2 is SYDVKM in the germline V gene. Here the CDR3 DNA reads TGTGCCAGCAGTTTTAGTGGGAGGAGGTACAATGAGCAGTTCTTC. Its translation is CASSFSGRRYNEQFF.

The rearrangement uses TRBV5-1 and TRBJ1-3, with 8 bases fitting TRBD1. The germline V gene has CDR1 SGHRS and CDR2 YFSETQ. The CDR3 consists of 16 residues. Trimming at V came to 4 bases and at J to 0 bases, leaving 6 bases not matched to a gene. The CDR3 DNA follows: TGCGCCAGCAGCGCCGGGGACAGGTCCTCTGGAAACACCATATATTTT. Translation gives CASSAGDRSSGNTIYF.